The 15 T cell receptor beta chains presented below share a single source sample, sequenced in a study of T cell responses to AZD1222 COVID-19 vaccine. TCRdb's copy holds only in-frame clones and misses some; the assay was immunoSEQ multiplex PCR. This sample has 150,000 or so clones; around 92% occur once, and the top ten carry roughly 3.5%. Sequencing used peripheral blood, obtained 28 days after the second AZD1222 dose. These receptors were obtained from an adult who received the AZD1222 COVID-19 vaccine.

CDR3 sequence reads: CASRDVYEQYF. The CDR3 nucleotides read TGTGCCAGTCGGGATGTCTACGAGCAGTACTTC. The chain couples TRBV19 to TRBJ2-7, with a weak D call TRBD2 (5 bases). The V gene lost 8 bases and the J gene lost 3 bases, with 8 bases spanning the gap. This CDR3 region has 11 residues. In germline, CDR1 is LNHDA, CDR2 SQIVND (reference sequence).

This clone was picked up one time. The V and J genes are TRBV5-4 and TRBJ1-2; D may be TRBD1 (6 bases). V was pared by 3 bases and J by 4 bases, with 13 bases between. The CDR3 spans 14 residues. Germline loops: CDR1 SGHNT, CDR2 YYREEE (reference sequence). The CDR3 is CASSYEGDLYGYTF. The CDR3 DNA is TGTGCCAGCAGCTATGAGGGGGACCTCTATGGCTACACCTTC.

The rearrangement links TRBV10-3 to TRBJ1-2; 10 bases fit TRBD1. The CDR3 has 17 amino acids. V lost 2 bases, J lost 0 bases, and 6 bases stayed unmatched. The germline V gene has CDR1 ENHRY and CDR2 SYGVKD. Here the CDR3 DNA reads TGTGCCATCAGTGAGAGGGGACAGGGGCTAACTAACTATGGCTACACCTTC. Its translation is CAISERGQGLTNYGYTF.

V is TRBV6-1 and J is TRBJ2-5, with 8 positions matching TRBD2. The V gene's germline CDR1 is MNHNS and CDR2 SASEGT. Trimming cost V 4 bases and J 5 bases; bases outside gene matches: 12. This CDR3 has 16 residues. CDR3 in DNA: TGTGCCAGCAGTGCCGCGGGGGGAAAGAGTTTGGAGACCCAGTACTTC. This encodes CASSAAGGKSLETQYF.

V and J are TRBV6-4 and TRBJ1-5; no clear D. V was trimmed by 2 bases and J by 3 bases, leaving 2 bases between them. Germline CDR1 and CDR2: MRHNA and SNTAGT. The CDR3 is 12 residues long. The CDR3 here is CASSDPNQPQHF. CDR3 nucleotides: TGTGCCAGCAGTGACCCCAATCAGCCCCAGCATTTT.

This sequence joins TRBV7-2 and TRBJ2-5, with unresolved D. Germline loops: CDR1 SGHTA, CDR2 FQGNSA. The CDR3 loop spans 11 amino acids. Between the trimmed V and J ends, which lost 4 bases and 5 bases, there was a span of 5 bases. The chain's CDR3 is CASSSMETQYF. In nucleotides, the CDR3 is TGTGCCAGCAGCTCCATGGAGACCCAGTACTTC.

This clone was picked up one time. The chain uses TRBV5-1 and TRBJ1-2; tentatively, D is TRBD1 (5 bases). Germline V gene sequence: CDR1 SGHRS, CDR2 YFSETQ. Deletions cut 0 bases from V and 6 bases from J, with 9 bases between. The CDR3 extends over 13 amino acids. The CDR3 region is CASSLVPGDGYTF. The CDR3 DNA is TGCGCCAGCAGCTTGGTGCCGGGGGATGGCTACACCTTC.

J is TRBJ2-5 and V is TRBV6-4; D gene ambiguous. V lost 0 bases and J 4 bases, leaving 12 bases between the germline ends. CDR1 is MRHNA, CDR2 SNTAGT, per germline. The CDR3 extends over 15 amino acids. The CDR3 nucleotides read TGTGCCAGCAGTGACTCCGGTGCGCCCTTAGAGACCCAGTACTTC. Translating it yields CASSDSGAPLETQYF.

This chain joins TRBV10-3 and TRBJ1-6; the D gene is possibly TRBD1 (5 bases). The germline gives CDR1 ENHRY, CDR2 SYGVKD. This CDR3 has 14 amino acids. Between the trimmed V and J ends, which lost 7 bases and 8 bases, there was a span of 15 bases. The CDR3 here is CAIKSAGMHSPLHF. CDR3 bases: TGTGCCATCAAGTCCGCAGGGATGCATTCACCCCTCCACTTT.

The chain links TRBV24-1 to TRBJ2-3; D possibly corresponds to TRBD2 (6 bases). Germline V gene lookup returns CDR1 KGHDR and CDR2 SFDVKD. Trimming removed 5 bases from V and 1 base from J, with 6 bases in between. CDR3 size: 13 residues. For the CDR3, the DNA is TGTGCCACCAGTGGCGGGGGCACAGATACGCAGTATTTT. Residues: CATSGGGTDTQYF.

The V and J genes are TRBV5-4 and TRBJ1-1; D unresolved. CDR1 is SGHNT and CDR2 is YYREEE in the germline V gene (reference sequence). The CDR3 contains 15 residues. The germline V and J ends were trimmed by 0 bases and 3 bases, with 12 bases remaining between them. CDR3 region: CASSLGSVSYTEAFF. In DNA, the CDR3 is TGTGCCAGCAGCTTGGGATCGGTCAGCTACACTGAAGCTTTCTTT.

The J gene is TRBJ1-1, the V gene TRBV7-2; 8 nucleotides align to TRBD1. This CDR3 is 17 amino acids long. With 5 bases clipped from V and 5 bases from J, the junction kept 16 bases outside the gene matches. Germline V CDR1 and CDR2: SGHTA, FQGNSA. As DNA, the CDR3 is TGTGCCAGCAGCCCAGGGGCCGGTCAGGGGGCAAGGACTGAAGCTTTCTTT. Translating it yields CASSPGAGQGARTEAFF.

This clone was recorded a few times. The V and J genes are TRBV23-1 and TRBJ2-1; 11 bases are shared with TRBD2. TRBV23-1 is sorted into the ORF group, with uncertain function. V gave up 8 bases and J gave up 4 bases; unmatched junction bases: 1. The CDR3 has 13 amino acids. CDR3 sequence reads: CASGLAGYNEQFF. DNA for the CDR3: TGCGCCAGCGGACTAGCGGGTTACAATGAGCAGTTCTTC.

The V call is TRBV24-1, the J call TRBJ1-5; 10 nucleotides match TRBD1. V dropped 2 bases and J dropped 1; count of bases not matched to a gene: 7. The CDR3 runs to 18 residues. Germline CDR1 and CDR2: KGHDR and SFDVKD. The CDR3 DNA reads as TGTGCCACCAGTGATTCTCGACAGGGGGCATTGAGCAATCAGCCCCAGCATTTT. This codes for CATSDSRQGALSNQPQHF.

The genes are TRBV10-1 and TRBJ2-7, with D possibly TRBD2 on 5 matching bases. V lost 10 bases, J lost 2 bases, and 6 bases lay in between. The CDR3 runs to 10 residues. The germline V gene has CDR1 WNHNN and CDR2 SYGVQD (reference sequence). For the CDR3, the DNA is TGCGCCACCGGGACCTACGAGCAGTACTTC. Translated: CATGTYEQYF.